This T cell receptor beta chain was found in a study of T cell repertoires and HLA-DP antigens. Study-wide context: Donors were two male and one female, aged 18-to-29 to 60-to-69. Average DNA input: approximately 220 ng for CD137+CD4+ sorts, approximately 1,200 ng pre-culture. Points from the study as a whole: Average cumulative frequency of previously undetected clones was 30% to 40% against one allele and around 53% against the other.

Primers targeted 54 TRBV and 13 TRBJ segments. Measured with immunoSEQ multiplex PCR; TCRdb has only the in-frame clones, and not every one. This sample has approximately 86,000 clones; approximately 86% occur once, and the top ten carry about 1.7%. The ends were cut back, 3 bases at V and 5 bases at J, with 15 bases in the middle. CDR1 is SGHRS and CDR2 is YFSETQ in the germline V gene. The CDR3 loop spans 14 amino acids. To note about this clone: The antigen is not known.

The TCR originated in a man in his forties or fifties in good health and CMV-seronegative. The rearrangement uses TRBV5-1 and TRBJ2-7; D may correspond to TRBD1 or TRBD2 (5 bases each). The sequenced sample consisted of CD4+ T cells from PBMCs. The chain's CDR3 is CASSSQGWGNEQYF. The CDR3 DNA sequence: TGCGCCAGCAGCTCGCAAGGTTGGGGGAACGAGCAGTACTTC.